This TCR beta chain was obtained from a study of T cells in tuberculosis. Across the study: The T cells targeted glucose monomycolate, a mycobacterial lipid, via CD1B. PBMC were archived before or within 7 days of starting treatment. Study observations and caveats: Active tuberculosis cases were adults; controls were adolescents.

The time point is: new active TB diagnosis, blood taken before or within 7 days of starting treatment. Each donor contributed 100,000 or so T cells on average, unsorted. TCRdb's table, derived via immunoSEQ multiplex PCR, lists solely in-frame clones and lacks some. The top ten clones hold about 4.5% of a sample with tens of thousands of clones, around 94% of them seen once. The CDR3 runs to 15 residues. Germline V gene data show CDR1 as SGHAT and CDR2 as FQNNGV. Trimming removed 2 bases at V and 0 bases at J, with 10 bases between. About this clone: Its antigen is undetermined.

This clonotype originated in an adult with tuberculosis. The sample in question was PBMCs, obtained at tuberculosis diagnosis. V usage is TRBV11-2 and J usage is TRBJ1-1; D unresolved. For the CDR3, the DNA is TGTGCCAGCAGCTTAAAAGAGGGCCTGAACACTGAAGCTTTCTTT. It is translated as CASSLKEGLNTEAFF.